Below are 2 T cell receptor beta chains sequenced from a single sample in a study of shared clonotypes between healthy human individuals. The repertoire was sequenced with immunoSEQ multiplex PCR; TCRdb's copy has only in-frame clones and lacks some. The data contain hundreds of thousands of clones, around 96% of them singletons. The sequenced sample consisted of memory CD8+ T cells sorted from blood. Subset reported: CD45RO+ cells pooled with CCR7-negative TemRA cells. The source of these receptors is a man aged 25-45 years in good health.

Details on this clone: The same CDR3 also results from other DNA sequences found in this sample. The rearrangement joins TRBV7-9 to TRBJ2-5; 7 bases line up with TRBD1. V lost 3 bases, J lost 0 bases, and 1 base stayed unmatched. Germline V gives CDR1 SEHNR, CDR2 FQNEAQ (reference sequence). The CDR3 has 14 residues. DNA of the CDR3: TGTGCCAGCAGCTTGGGACAGTACCAAGAGACCCAGTACTTC. Its translation is CASSLGQYQETQYF.

The J gene is TRBJ1-5, the V gene TRBV6-5; D is undetermined. Germline-derived CDR1 and CDR2 are MNHEY and SVGAGI. CDR3 length equals 14 residues. Deletions cut 6 bases from V and 6 bases from J, with 15 bases between. The CDR3 loop is CASSPGKRTQPQHF. CDR3 in DNA: TGTGCCAGCAGCCCGGGGAAAAGGACTCAGCCCCAGCATTTT.